The 2 T cell receptor beta chains below all came from one sample that was sequenced in a study of blood T cells in healthy people across ages. The second PCR ran about 6 to 12 cycles with a sample-barcoded 5' primer and J-beta primers. TCRdb itself ran the 5' RACE reads through MiXCR, one entry per CDR3 protein. The sample lists about 830,000 distinct CDR3 sequences; less than 80% were seen once. Sequencing input: blood. Receptors were obtained from a man aged 30-40 years in good health.

The rearrangement links TRBV5-1 to TRBJ2-7; TRBD1 might be the D (5 bases). This CDR3 has 14 residues. Germline values: CDR1 SGHRS, CDR2 YFSETQ. V was clipped by 1 base and J by 3 bases, with 11 bases between them. CDR3 sequence (DNA): TGCGCCAGCAGCTTGCACCCGACAGTCTACGAGCAGTACTTC. It yields the protein CASSLHPTVYEQYF.

The chain has TRBV20-1 and TRBJ1-2; maybe TRBD1 (5 bases). V was shortened by 6 bases and J by 3 bases, with 20 bases between the two germline ends. Per the germline V gene, CDR1 is DFQATT and CDR2 is SNEGSKA (reference sequence). The CDR3 covers 15 residues. The DNA of the CDR3 is TGCAGTGCCCATCTCTCGGGGGGTCAAGACTATGGCTACACCTTC. Amino acid sequence: CSAHLSGGQDYGYTF.